The rows below give T cell receptor beta chains drawn from one sample of a study of cytomegalovirus exposure and HLA in healthy donors. Sequencing was performed with immunoSEQ multiplex PCR; in TCRdb, only in-frame clones are kept and a portion is missing. The sample consists of 150,000 to 200,000 clones, around 65% of them appearing once. Sequencing was carried out using PBMCs. Receptors originate from a woman in her thirties or forties in good health and CMV-seropositive. Both conserved end residues are part of each CDR3. Each record gives: V gene, clone size, J gene, CDR3 length, D gene, CDR3 DNA, CDR3 protein. The D gene is left open where the match is weak. Some rows have no size entry. The others give once, few or many, or a class for an expanded clone.

v_gene: TRBV18
abundance: NA
j_gene: TRBJ1-2
len: 14
d_gene: NA
CDR3nt: TGTGCCAGCTCACCAATCTCGGGGTTAGAAGGCTACACCTTC
CDR3aa: CASSPISGLEGYTF

v_gene: TRBV5-1
abundance: NA
j_gene: TRBJ1-1
len: 13
d_gene: NA
CDR3nt: TGCGCCAGCAGCTTAGGTAGCAACACTGAAGCTTTCTTT
CDR3aa: CASSLGSNTEAFF

v_gene: TRBV7-2
abundance: NA
j_gene: TRBJ1-3
len: 15
d_gene: NA
CDR3nt: TGTGCCAGCAGTCCAGGGGCCGGCTCTGGAAACACCATATATTTT
CDR3aa: CASSPGAGSGNTIYF

v_gene: TRBV5-1
abundance: NA
j_gene: TRBJ1-2
len: 14
d_gene: NA
CDR3nt: TGCGTCAGCAGCTTGGCCGGGGAAGACTATGGCTACACCTTC
CDR3aa: CVSSLAGEDYGYTF

v_gene: TRBV27
abundance: few
j_gene: TRBJ1-5
len: 12
d_gene: NA
CDR3nt: TGTGCCAGCAGCGGAGGAAATCAGCCCCAGCATTTT
CDR3aa: CASSGGNQPQHF

v_gene: TRBV6-5
abundance: NA
j_gene: TRBJ2-7
len: 15
d_gene: TRBD1
CDR3nt: TGTGCCAGCAGTCCTGGGACAGGGGCTTCCTACGAGCAGTACTTC
CDR3aa: CASSPGTGASYEQYF

v_gene: TRBV5-1
abundance: NA
j_gene: TRBJ1-4
len: 15
d_gene: NA
CDR3nt: TGCGCCAGCAGCTTGGTTCAGGGGATGGGTGAAAAACTGTTTTTT
CDR3aa: CASSLVQGMGEKLFF

v_gene: TRBV6-5
abundance: NA
j_gene: TRBJ2-3
len: 16
d_gene: TRBD1
CDR3nt: TGTGCCAGCAGTTACTCGACAGGGAGCATGTCAGATACGCAGTATTTT
CDR3aa: CASSYSTGSMSDTQYF

v_gene: TRBV4-1
abundance: NA
j_gene: TRBJ2-5
len: 15
d_gene: TRBD2
CDR3nt: TGCGCCAGCAGCCAAGACACTAGCGGTCAAGAGACCCAGTACTTC
CDR3aa: CASSQDTSGQETQYF

v_gene: TRBV20-1
abundance: NA
j_gene: TRBJ2-7
len: 11
d_gene: TRBD1
CDR3nt: TGCAGTGCCAGGACAGGGCGCGAGCAGTACTTC
CDR3aa: CSARTGREQYF